These T cell receptor beta chains were read from a single sample in a study of cytomegalovirus exposure and HLA in healthy donors. This table comes from immunoSEQ multiplex PCR, and its TCRdb copy is limited to in-frame clones, with some not included. The data hold 110,000 or so clones, with 83% observed a single time. Material: PBMCs. Receptor source: a man aged 18 to 30 in good health and CMV-seronegative. The conserved cysteine and the conserved F or W are not part of the CDR3 here.

j_call: TRBJ1-1; v_call: TRBV7-9; cdr3_length: 14; cdr3_aa: ASSSWGRQWNTEAF
j_call: TRBJ2-1; v_call: TRBV7-2; cdr3_length: 14; cdr3_aa: ASSFEPLAAYNEQF
j_call: TRBJ2-2; v_call: TRBV5-5; cdr3_length: 13; cdr3_aa: ASSSPFGGTGELF
j_call: TRBJ2-7; v_call: TRBV7-9; cdr3_length: 15; cdr3_aa: SSSNGLAGESRDEQY
j_call: TRBJ1-4; v_call: TRBV21-1; cdr3_length: 16; cdr3_aa: ASRVRDRVHSGKEKLF
j_call: TRBJ1-5; v_call: TRBV19; cdr3_length: 12; cdr3_aa: ASSMPGEGQPQH
j_call: TRBJ2-5; v_call: TRBV7-2; cdr3_length: 13; cdr3_aa: ASSTRPSAEETQY
j_call: TRBJ2-5; v_call: TRBV9; cdr3_length: 12; cdr3_aa: ASSPGAPLETQY
j_call: TRBJ2-5; v_call: TRBV5-6; cdr3_length: 13; cdr3_aa: ASSLSTGTQETQY
j_call: TRBJ2-3; v_call: TRBV5-1; cdr3_length: 11; cdr3_aa: ASSGRGQDTQY
j_call: TRBJ1-1; v_call: TRBV7-2; cdr3_length: 12; cdr3_aa: ASSFRPGGTEAF
j_call: TRBJ2-7; v_call: TRBV7-9; cdr3_length: 14; cdr3_aa: ASSLGKGQAFYEQY
j_call: TRBJ2-7; v_call: TRBV18; cdr3_length: 9; cdr3_aa: ASSPNYEQY
j_call: TRBJ1-1; v_call: TRBV27; cdr3_length: 11; cdr3_aa: ASSSDMNTEAF
j_call: TRBJ2-7; v_call: TRBV11-3; cdr3_length: 11; cdr3_aa: ASGLRGNYEQY
j_call: TRBJ2-1; v_call: TRBV6-1; cdr3_length: 14; cdr3_aa: ASSGAEAGVNNEQF
j_call: TRBJ2-7; v_call: TRBV6-5; cdr3_length: 11; cdr3_aa: ASRRQGSYEQY
j_call: TRBJ2-1; v_call: TRBV5-1; cdr3_length: 14; cdr3_aa: ASSLDRQFSYNEQF
j_call: TRBJ2-1; v_call: TRBV15; cdr3_length: 16; cdr3_aa: ATRGTSGGFSSYNEQF
j_call: TRBJ1-3; v_call: TRBV29-1; cdr3_length: 9; cdr3_aa: SVPQGNTIY
j_call: TRBJ1-2; v_call: TRBV5-1; cdr3_length: 11; cdr3_aa: ASSLTENYGYT
j_call: TRBJ2-7; v_call: TRBV6-5; cdr3_length: 12; cdr3_aa: ASSSWRAAYEQY
j_call: TRBJ1-2; v_call: TRBV7-6; cdr3_length: 14; cdr3_aa: ASSTRGRQGDYGYT
j_call: TRBJ1-2; v_call: TRBV5-1; cdr3_length: 11; cdr3_aa: ASSLARGEGYT
j_call: TRBJ1-1; v_call: TRBV18; cdr3_length: 14; cdr3_aa: ASSPAGGRGGTEAF
j_call: TRBJ2-6; v_call: TRBV11-2; cdr3_length: 14; cdr3_aa: ASSTRGQPGANVLT
j_call: TRBJ2-1; v_call: TRBV7-2; cdr3_length: 13; cdr3_aa: ASSLAASAYNEQF
j_call: TRBJ1-2; v_call: TRBV11-2; cdr3_length: 13; cdr3_aa: ASSLAPEVARGYT
j_call: TRBJ2-1; v_call: TRBV7-8; cdr3_length: 13; cdr3_aa: ASSRRDRVYNEQF
j_call: TRBJ1-2; v_call: TRBV4-3; cdr3_length: 13; cdr3_aa: ASSHLTTDNYGYT
j_call: TRBJ1-2; v_call: TRBV28; cdr3_length: 14; cdr3_aa: ASSLTLGQILYGYT
j_call: TRBJ2-7; v_call: TRBV21-1; cdr3_length: 14; cdr3_aa: ASSKLRLAGSYEQY
j_call: TRBJ1-1; v_call: TRBV5-6; cdr3_length: 15; cdr3_aa: ASSLAIREPRDTEAF
j_call: TRBJ2-7; v_call: TRBV27; cdr3_length: 11; cdr3_aa: ASSLGGSYEQY
j_call: TRBJ2-2; v_call: TRBV19; cdr3_length: 18; cdr3_aa: ASSEQGPWTARLAGRELF
j_call: TRBJ1-1; v_call: TRBV15; cdr3_length: 14; cdr3_aa: ATSRGRGQGDTEAF
j_call: TRBJ1-3; v_call: TRBV7-2; cdr3_length: 12; cdr3_aa: ASRRTGAGNTIY
j_call: TRBJ2-5; v_call: TRBV6-5; cdr3_length: 14; cdr3_aa: ASSYGGERNWETQY
j_call: TRBJ2-7; v_call: TRBV9; cdr3_length: 13; cdr3_aa: ASSVDWVLGDEQY
j_call: TRBJ1-1; v_call: TRBV9; cdr3_length: 13; cdr3_aa: ASSVRGTGDTEAF
j_call: TRBJ1-1; v_call: TRBV12-5; cdr3_length: 11; cdr3_aa: VLIRVDDTEAF
j_call: TRBJ2-2; v_call: TRBV4-1; cdr3_length: 14; cdr3_aa: ASSQSPGLNTGELF
j_call: TRBJ1-2; v_call: TRBV28; cdr3_length: 11; cdr3_aa: ASSLAGGNGYT
j_call: TRBJ2-1; v_call: TRBV5-5; cdr3_length: 15; cdr3_aa: ASSLRGTSGGRGEQF
j_call: TRBJ1-2; v_call: TRBV28; cdr3_length: 12; cdr3_aa: ASSLPGSGYGYT
j_call: TRBJ2-1; v_call: TRBV4-3; cdr3_length: 17; cdr3_aa: ASSQSRFRLAGEGSEQF
j_call: TRBJ2-5; v_call: TRBV4-2; cdr3_length: 13; cdr3_aa: ASSQVVGGEETQY
j_call: NA; v_call: TRBV7-2; cdr3_length: 12; cdr3_aa: ASRSTSGSHEQY
j_call: TRBJ1-3; v_call: TRBV18; cdr3_length: 15; cdr3_aa: ASSPRAQDLSGNTIY
j_call: TRBJ1-1; v_call: TRBV27; cdr3_length: 12; cdr3_aa: ASLGRGLGTEAF
j_call: TRBJ2-2; v_call: TRBV29-1; cdr3_length: 15; cdr3_aa: SVAWTSGGANTGELF
j_call: TRBJ2-1; v_call: TRBV7-2; cdr3_length: 14; cdr3_aa: ASSLTSPSYYNEQF
j_call: TRBJ2-1; v_call: TRBV18; cdr3_length: 12; cdr3_aa: ASADVGSYNEQF
j_call: TRBJ2-7; v_call: TRBV7-8; cdr3_length: 14; cdr3_aa: ASSLSRDFLSYEQY
j_call: TRBJ1-1; v_call: TRBV11-2; cdr3_length: 15; cdr3_aa: ASSLVLRQGSGTEAF
j_call: TRBJ2-1; v_call: TRBV13; cdr3_length: 14; cdr3_aa: ASSLAGVGENNEQF
j_call: TRBJ1-2; v_call: TRBV7-2; cdr3_length: 13; cdr3_aa: ASSLDRGQGYGYT